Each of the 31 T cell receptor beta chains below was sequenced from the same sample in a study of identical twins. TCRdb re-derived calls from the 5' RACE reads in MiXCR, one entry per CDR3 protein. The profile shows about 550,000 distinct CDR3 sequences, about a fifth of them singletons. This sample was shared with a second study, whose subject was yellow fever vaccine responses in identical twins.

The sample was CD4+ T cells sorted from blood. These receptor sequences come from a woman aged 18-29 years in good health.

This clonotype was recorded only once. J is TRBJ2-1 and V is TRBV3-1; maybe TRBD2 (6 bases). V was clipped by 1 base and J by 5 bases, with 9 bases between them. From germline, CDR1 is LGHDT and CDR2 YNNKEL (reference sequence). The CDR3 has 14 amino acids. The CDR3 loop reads CASSQGGGDNEQFF. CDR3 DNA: TGTGCCAGCAGCCAAGGAGGAGGGGACAATGAGCAGTTCTTC.

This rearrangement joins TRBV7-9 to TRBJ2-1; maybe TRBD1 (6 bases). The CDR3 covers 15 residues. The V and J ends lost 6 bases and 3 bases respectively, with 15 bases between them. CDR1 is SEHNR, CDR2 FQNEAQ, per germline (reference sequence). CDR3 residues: CASSREWGLYNEQFF. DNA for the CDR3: TGTGCCAGCAGTCGAGAGTGGGGGCTCTACAATGAGCAGTTCTTC.

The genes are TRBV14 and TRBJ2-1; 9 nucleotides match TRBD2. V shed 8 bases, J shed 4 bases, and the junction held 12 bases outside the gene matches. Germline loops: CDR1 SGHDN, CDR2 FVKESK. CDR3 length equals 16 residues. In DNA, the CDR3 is TGTGCCAGCTCAGGTAGCGGGAGTATCCTATACAATGAGCAGTTCTTC. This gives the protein CASSGSGSILYNEQFF.

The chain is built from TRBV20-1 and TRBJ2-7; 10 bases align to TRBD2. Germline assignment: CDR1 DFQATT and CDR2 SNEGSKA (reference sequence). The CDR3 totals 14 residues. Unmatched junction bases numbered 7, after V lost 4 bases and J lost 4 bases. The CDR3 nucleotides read TGCAGTGCTACTCTAGCGGGAGTTCCATACGAGCAGTACTTC. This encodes CSATLAGVPYEQYF.

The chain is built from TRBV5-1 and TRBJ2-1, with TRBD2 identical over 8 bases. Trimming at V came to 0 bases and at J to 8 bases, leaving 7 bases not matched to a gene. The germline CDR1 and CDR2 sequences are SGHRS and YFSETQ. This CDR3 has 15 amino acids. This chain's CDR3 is CASSLDGTRVDEQFF. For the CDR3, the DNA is TGCGCCAGCAGCTTGGACGGGACTAGGGTGGATGAGCAGTTCTTC.

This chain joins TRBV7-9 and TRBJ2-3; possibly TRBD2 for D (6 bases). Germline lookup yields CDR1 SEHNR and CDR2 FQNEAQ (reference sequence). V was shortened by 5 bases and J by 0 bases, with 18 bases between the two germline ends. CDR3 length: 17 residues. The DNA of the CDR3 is TGTGCCAGCAGCGCCTCGGCGCGGGAATCGAGCACAGATACGCAGTATTTT. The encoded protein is CASSASARESSTDTQYF.

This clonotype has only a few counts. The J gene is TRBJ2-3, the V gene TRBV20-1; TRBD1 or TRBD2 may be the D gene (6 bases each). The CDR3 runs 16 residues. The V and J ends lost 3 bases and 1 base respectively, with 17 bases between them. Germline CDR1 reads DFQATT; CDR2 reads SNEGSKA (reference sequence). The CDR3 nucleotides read TGCAGTGCTAGCCTTGGGAGGTGGGGGCGCACAGATACGCAGTATTTT. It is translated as CSASLGRWGRTDTQYF.

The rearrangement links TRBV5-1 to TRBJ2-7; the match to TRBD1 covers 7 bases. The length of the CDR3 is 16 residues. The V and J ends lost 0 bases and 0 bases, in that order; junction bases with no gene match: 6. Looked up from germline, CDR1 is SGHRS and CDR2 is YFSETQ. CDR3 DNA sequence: TGCGCCAGCAGCTTGGCGACAGGGTTCGACTCCTACGAGCAGTACTTC. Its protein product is CASSLATGFDSYEQYF. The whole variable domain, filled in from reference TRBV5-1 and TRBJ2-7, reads KAGVTQTPRYLIKTRGQQVTLSCSPISGHRSVSWYQQTPGQGLQFLFEYFSETQRNKGNFPGRFSGRQFSNSRSEMNVSTLELGDSALYLCASSLATGFDSYEQYFGPGTRLTVT.

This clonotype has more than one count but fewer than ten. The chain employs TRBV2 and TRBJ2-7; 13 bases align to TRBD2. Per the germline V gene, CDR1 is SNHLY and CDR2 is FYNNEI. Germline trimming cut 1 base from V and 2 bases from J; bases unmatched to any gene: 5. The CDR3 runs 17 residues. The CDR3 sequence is CASSEEGLAGSTYEQYV. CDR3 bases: TGTGCCAGCAGTGAAGAGGGACTAGCGGGGTCAACCTACGAGCAGTACGTC.

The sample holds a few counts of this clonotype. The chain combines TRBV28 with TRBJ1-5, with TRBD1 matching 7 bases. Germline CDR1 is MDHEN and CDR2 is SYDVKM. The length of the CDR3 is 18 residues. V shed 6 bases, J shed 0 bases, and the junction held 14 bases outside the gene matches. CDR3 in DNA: TGTGCCAGCAGCAGTTTGCAGGGGGTGGTCTATAGCAATCAGCCCCAGCATTTT. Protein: CASSSLQGVVYSNQPQHF.

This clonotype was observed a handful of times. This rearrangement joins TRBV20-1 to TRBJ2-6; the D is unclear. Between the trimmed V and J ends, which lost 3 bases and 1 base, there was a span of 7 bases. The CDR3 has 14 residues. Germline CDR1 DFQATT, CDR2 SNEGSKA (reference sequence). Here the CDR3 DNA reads TGCAGTGCTAGTGAGGCATCTGGGGCCAACGTCCTGACTTTC. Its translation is CSASEASGANVLTF.

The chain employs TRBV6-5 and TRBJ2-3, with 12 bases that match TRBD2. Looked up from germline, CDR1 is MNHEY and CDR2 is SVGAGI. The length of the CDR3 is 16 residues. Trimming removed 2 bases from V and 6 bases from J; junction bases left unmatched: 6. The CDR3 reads CASSYGASGGADTQYF. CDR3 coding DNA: TGTGCCAGCAGTTACGGGGCTAGCGGGGGGGCGGATACGCAGTATTTT.

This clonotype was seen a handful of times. The chain's CDR3 is CASSLAPTGPYNEQFF. The CDR3 DNA is TGTGCCAGCAGCTTGGCCCCGACAGGGCCCTACAATGAGCAGTTCTTC. This chain uses TRBV5-5 with TRBJ2-1, with 7 positions matching TRBD1. The V gene end was trimmed by 0 bases and the J gene end by 2 bases; junction bases not matched to a gene: 5. This CDR3 region has 16 residues. CDR1 is SGHKS, CDR2 YYEKEE, per germline (reference sequence).

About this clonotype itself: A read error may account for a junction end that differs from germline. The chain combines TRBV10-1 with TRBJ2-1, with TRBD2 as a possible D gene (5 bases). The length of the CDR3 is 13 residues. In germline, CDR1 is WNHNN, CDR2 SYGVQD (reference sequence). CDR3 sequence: CASSTLSGNEQFF. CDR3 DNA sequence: TGTGCCAGCAGTACTTTAAGCGGCAATGAGCAGTTCTTC.

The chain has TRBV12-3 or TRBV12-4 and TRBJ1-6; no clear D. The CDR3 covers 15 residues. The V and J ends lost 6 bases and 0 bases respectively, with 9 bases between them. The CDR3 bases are TGTGCCAGCAGACTCCGAAGCTCCTATAATTCACCCCTCCACTTT. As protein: CASRLRSSYNSPLHF.

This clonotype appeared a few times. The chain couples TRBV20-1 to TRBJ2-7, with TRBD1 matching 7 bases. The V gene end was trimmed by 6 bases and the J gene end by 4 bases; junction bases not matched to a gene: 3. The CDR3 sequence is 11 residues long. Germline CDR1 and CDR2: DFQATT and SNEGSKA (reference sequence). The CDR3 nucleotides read TGCAGTGCCCACAGGGGTTACGAGCAGTACTTC. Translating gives CSAHRGYEQYF.

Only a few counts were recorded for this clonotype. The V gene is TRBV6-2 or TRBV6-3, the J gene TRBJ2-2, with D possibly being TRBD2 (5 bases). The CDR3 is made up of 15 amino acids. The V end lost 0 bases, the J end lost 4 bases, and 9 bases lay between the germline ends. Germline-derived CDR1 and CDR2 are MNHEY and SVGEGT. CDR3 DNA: TGTGCCAGCAGTTACTCGCGGGCTAGCACCGGGGAGCTGTTTTTT. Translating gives CASSYSRASTGELFF.

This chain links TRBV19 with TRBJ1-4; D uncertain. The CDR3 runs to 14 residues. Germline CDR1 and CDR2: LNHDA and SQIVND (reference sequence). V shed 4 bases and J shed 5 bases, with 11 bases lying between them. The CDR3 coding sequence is TGTGCCAGTAGTACGTCGAGGGAAAATGAAAAACTGTTTTTT. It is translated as CASSTSRENEKLFF.

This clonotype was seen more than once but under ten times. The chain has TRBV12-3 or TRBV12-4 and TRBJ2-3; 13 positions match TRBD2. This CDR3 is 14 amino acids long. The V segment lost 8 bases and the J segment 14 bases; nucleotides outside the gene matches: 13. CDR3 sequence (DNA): TGTGCCAGCCGCACCGGGACTAGCGGGGCCGGCACGTATTTT. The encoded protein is CASRTGTSGAGTYF.

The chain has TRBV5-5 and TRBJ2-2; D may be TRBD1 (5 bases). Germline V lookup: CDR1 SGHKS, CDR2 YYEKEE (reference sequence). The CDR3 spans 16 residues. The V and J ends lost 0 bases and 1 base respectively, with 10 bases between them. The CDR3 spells CASSLVGHGNTGELFF. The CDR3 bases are TGTGCCAGCAGCTTGGTAGGACATGGGAACACCGGGGAGCTGTTTTTT.

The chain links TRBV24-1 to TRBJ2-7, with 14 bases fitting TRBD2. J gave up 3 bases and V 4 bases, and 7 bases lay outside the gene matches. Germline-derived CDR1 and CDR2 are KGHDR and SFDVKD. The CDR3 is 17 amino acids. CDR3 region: CATSDSGTSGSIYEQYF. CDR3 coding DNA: TGTGCCACCAGTGACTCCGGGACTAGCGGGAGTATCTACGAGCAGTACTTC.

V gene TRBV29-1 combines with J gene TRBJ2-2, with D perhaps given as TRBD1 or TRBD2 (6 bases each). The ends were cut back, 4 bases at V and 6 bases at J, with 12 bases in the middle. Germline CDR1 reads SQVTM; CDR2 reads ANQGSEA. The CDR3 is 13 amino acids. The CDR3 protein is CSVAQGGAGELFF. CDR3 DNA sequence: TGCAGCGTTGCACAGGGAGGCGCCGGGGAGCTGTTTTTT.

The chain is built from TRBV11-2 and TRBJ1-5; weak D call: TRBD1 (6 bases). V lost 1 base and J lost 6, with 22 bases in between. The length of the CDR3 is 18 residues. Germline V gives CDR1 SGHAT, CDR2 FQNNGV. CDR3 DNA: TGTGCCAGCAGCTTAGGTCGATTACTCGGGCAGGGGCCTCAGCCCCAGCATTTT. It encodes CASSLGRLLGQGPQPQHF.

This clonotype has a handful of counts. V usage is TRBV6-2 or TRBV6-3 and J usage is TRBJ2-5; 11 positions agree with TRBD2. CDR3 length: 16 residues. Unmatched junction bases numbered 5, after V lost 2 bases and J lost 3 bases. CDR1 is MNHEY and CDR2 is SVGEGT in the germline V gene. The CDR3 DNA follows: TGTGCCAGCAGTTACCGGGGACTAGCGGCGAAAGAGACCCAGTACTTC. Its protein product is CASSYRGLAAKETQYF.

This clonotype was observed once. The CDR3 region is CASSVAQGAGELFF. The CDR3 nucleotides read TGTGCCAGCAGCGTAGCACAGGGGGCCGGGGAGCTGTTTTTT. The chain carries TRBV9 and TRBJ2-2; 8 bases align to TRBD1. Germline CDR1 SGDLS, CDR2 YYNGEE. J gave up 6 bases and V 0 bases, and 1 base lay outside the gene matches. The CDR3 sequence is 14 residues long.

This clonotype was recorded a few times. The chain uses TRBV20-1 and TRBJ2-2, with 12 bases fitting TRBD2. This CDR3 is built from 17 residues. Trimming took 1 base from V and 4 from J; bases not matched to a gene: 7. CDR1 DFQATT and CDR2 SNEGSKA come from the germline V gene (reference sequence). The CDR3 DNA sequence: TGCAGTGCTAGAGGGACTAGCGGGACCCGATCCACCGGGGAGCTGTTTTTT. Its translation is CSARGTSGTRSTGELFF.

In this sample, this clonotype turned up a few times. CDR3 sequence reads: CASSPTGNGHEQYV. The CDR3 coding sequence is TGTGCCAGCAGCCCGACAGGGAATGGCCACGAGCAGTACGTC. The chain uses TRBV12-3 or TRBV12-4 and TRBJ2-7; 7 bases match TRBD1. The CDR3 runs 14 residues. With V trimmed by 6 bases and J by 5 bases, 10 bases remained unmatched.

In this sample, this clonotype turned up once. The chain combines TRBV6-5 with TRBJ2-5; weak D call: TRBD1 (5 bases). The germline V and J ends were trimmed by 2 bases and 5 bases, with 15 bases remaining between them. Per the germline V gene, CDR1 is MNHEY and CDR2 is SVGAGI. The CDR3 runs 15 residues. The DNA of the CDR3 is TGTGCCAGCAGTTACGGTGGCAGGGTAGGGGAGACCCAGTACTTC. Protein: CASSYGGRVGETQYF.

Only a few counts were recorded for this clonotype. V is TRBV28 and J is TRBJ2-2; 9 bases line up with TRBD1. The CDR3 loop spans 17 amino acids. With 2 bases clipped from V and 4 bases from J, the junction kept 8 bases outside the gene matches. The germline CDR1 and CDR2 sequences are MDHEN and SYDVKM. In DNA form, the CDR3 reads TGTGCCAGCAGTTTACCTCCGGGACAGGGACTCACCGGGGAGCTGTTTTTT. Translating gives CASSLPPGQGLTGELFF.

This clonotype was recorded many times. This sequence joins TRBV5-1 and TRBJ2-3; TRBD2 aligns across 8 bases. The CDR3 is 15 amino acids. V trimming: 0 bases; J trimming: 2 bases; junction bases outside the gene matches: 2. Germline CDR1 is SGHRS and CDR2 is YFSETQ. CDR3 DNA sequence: TGCGCCAGCAGCTTGGCCGGGAGGGCCACAGATACGCAGTATTTT. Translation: CASSLAGRATDTQYF.

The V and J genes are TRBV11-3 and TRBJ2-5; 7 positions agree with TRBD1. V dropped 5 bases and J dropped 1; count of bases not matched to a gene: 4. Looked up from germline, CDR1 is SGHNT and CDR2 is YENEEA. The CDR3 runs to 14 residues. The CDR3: CASSVYRGQETQYF. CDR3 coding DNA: TGTGCCAGCAGCGTGTACAGGGGCCAAGAGACCCAGTACTTC.